Shown below are 12 T cell receptor beta chains from a single sample sequenced in a study of identical twins (dated by TCRdb to between 2015 and 2016). Receptor amplification or capture employed 5' RACE. These reads were obtained on an Illumina HiSeq 2000. In TCRdb, the public reads were trimmed at Q25 with fastp and aligned with MiXCR, with productive beta chains retained. CDR3 protein duplicates are merged, each entry listing the most common genes and DNA. In this sample the table shows approximately 630,000 distinct CDR3 sequences, about 7.1% of which occur a single time. About 1.5% of the sample goes to the ten largest clones. These same data were also listed under a study on yellow fever vaccine responses in identical twins.

Sequencing was carried out using PBMCs. Receptors were obtained from a woman between 18 and 29 years old in good health.

In its sample, this clonotype was seen a few times. The chain links TRBV20-1 to TRBJ2-5; 12 nucleotides line up with TRBD2. Germline-derived CDR1 and CDR2 are DFQATT and SNEGSKA (reference sequence). J was trimmed by 5 bases and V by 8 bases; bases with no gene match: 6. This CDR3 is 13 amino acids long. CDR3 DNA sequence: TGCAGTTCAGGACTAGCGGGAAGGGAGACCCAGTACTTC. This sequence encodes CSSGLAGRETQYF.

This clonotype was counted only a few times. The gene calls are TRBV20-1 and TRBJ2-7; D gene ambiguous. The CDR3 runs to 14 residues. Trimming removed 2 bases from V and 4 bases from J, with 15 bases in between. Germline CDR1 and CDR2: DFQATT and SNEGSKA (reference sequence). CDR3 region: CSARLVTPLYEQYF. The CDR3 DNA follows: TGCAGTGCTAGACTAGTCACACCCTTATACGAGCAGTACTTC.

This clonotype was recorded many times. At one end the junction does not follow the germline gene, possibly because of a read error. The rearrangement links TRBV12-3 or TRBV12-4 to TRBJ1-1; D uncertain. The CDR3 covers 14 residues. The CDR3 region has the DNA TGTGCCACCAGTTTACACAAGTTGAACACTGAAGCTTTCTTT. It translates to CATSLHKLNTEAFF.

The chain is built from TRBV29-1 and TRBJ2-3; D ambiguous. The CDR3 sequence is 13 residues long. Trimming pared 4 bases from V and 4 bases from J, leaving 12 bases between. Germline V lookup: CDR1 SQVTM, CDR2 ANQGSEA. CDR3 sequence reads: CSVGLVLADTQYF. The CDR3, as DNA: TGCAGCGTTGGACTGGTACTGGCAGATACGCAGTATTTT.

This clonotype was seen many times. The CDR3: CASSGGSSSYNEQFF. The CDR3 coding sequence is TGTGCCTCATCAGGGGGGTCCTCTTCCTACAATGAGCAGTTCTTC. V usage is TRBV10-3 and J usage is TRBJ2-1, with D possibly matching TRBD1 (7 bases). The germline V and J ends were trimmed by 11 bases and 1 base, with 18 bases remaining between them. This CDR3 is built from 15 residues. CDR1 and CDR2 from the germline V gene are ENHRY and SYGVKD.

The J gene is TRBJ2-1, the V gene TRBV6-1; 12 bases agree with TRBD2. The CDR3 contains 18 residues. Germline assignment: CDR1 MNHNS and CDR2 SASEGT. The V gene end was trimmed by 6 bases and the J gene end by 2 bases; junction bases not matched to a gene: 11. The CDR3 DNA reads TGTGCCAGCAGCCCTTCGGAGGCTAGCGGGAGGGCCTACAATGAGCAGTTCTTC. This translates into CASSPSEASGRAYNEQFF.

This rearrangement joins TRBV9 to TRBJ2-3; 8 positions match TRBD2. Germline V gene lookup returns CDR1 SGDLS and CDR2 YYNGEE. V dropped 1 base and J dropped 2; count of bases not matched to a gene: 9. The CDR3 spans 17 residues. DNA for the CDR3: TGTGCCAGCAGCGTAACCCCCCGGGGGGGAACCACAGATACGCAGTATTTT. Translated, it gives CASSVTPRGGTTDTQYF. Variable domain in full (rest from reference TRBV9 and TRBJ2-3): DSGVTQTPKHLITATGQRVTLRCSPRSGDLSVYWYQQSLDQGLQFLIQYYNGEERAKGNILERFSAQQFPDLHSELNLSSLELGDSALYFCASSVTPRGGTTDTQYFGPGTRLTVL.

This clonotype has a handful of counts. This chain joins TRBV12-3 or TRBV12-4 and TRBJ2-7; 10 bases are a match to TRBD1. The ends lost 6 bases at V and 6 bases at J; junction bases unmatched: 14. The CDR3 spans 16 residues. The CDR3 loop reads CASRSSGTGEFGEQYF. In nucleotides, the CDR3 is TGTGCCAGCAGATCCTCCGGGACAGGGGAGTTCGGCGAGCAGTACTTC.

This clonotype was counted a few times. The rearrangement joins TRBV20-1 to TRBJ2-3, with TRBD2 identical over 12 bases. The CDR3 extends over 15 amino acids. The germline V gene has CDR1 DFQATT and CDR2 SNEGSKA (reference sequence). The J segment lost 3 bases and the V segment lost 4 bases, leaving 5 bases of the junction unmatched. The CDR3 nucleotides read TGCAGTGCTATCGGACTAGCGGGATCGACAGATACGCAGTATTTT. Its translation is CSAIGLAGSTDTQYF.

This clonotype has at least ten counts. V usage is TRBV21-1 and J usage is TRBJ2-1; the DNA was not compared with TRBD1, the D call given in the table. TRBV21-1 is listed as a pseudogene. The CDR3 extends over 15 amino acids. CDR3 nucleotides: TGTGCCAGCAGTTTGTCGGACAGATTCTACAATGAGCAGTTCTTC. As protein: CASSLSDRFYNEQFF.

In this sample, this clonotype turned up a few times. The chain uses TRBV7-2 and TRBJ1-5; D is unresolved. This CDR3 is built from 14 residues. V was cut by 3 bases and J by 1 base, with 7 bases left in between. Germline V gene sequence: CDR1 SGHTA, CDR2 FQGNSA. This chain's CDR3 is CASSFHESNQPQHF. The CDR3 bases are TGTGCCAGCAGCTTCCACGAAAGCAATCAGCCCCAGCATTTT.

This clonotype was found a few times. The rearrangement links TRBV12-5 to TRBJ2-1, with TRBD2 as a possible D gene (5 bases). The V end was cut by 0 bases, the J end by 5 bases, with 23 bases between. The germline V gene has CDR1 LGHNT and CDR2 FRNRAP. The CDR3 has 19 residues. The CDR3 spells CASGLVTKMGVRRDNEQFF. In nucleotides, the CDR3 is TGTGCTAGTGGTTTGGTTACCAAAATGGGAGTTCGTCGGGACAATGAGCAGTTCTTC.